This T cell receptor (beta chain) was observed in a study of blood T cell repertoires in COVID-19 (dated by TCRdb to 2018 to 2021). Background on the whole study: Samples covering the acute and convalescent phases of COVID-19 were provided by collaborators in the United States, Italy and Spain. A de-identified subject ID, COVID-19 status, age in years and sex were almost always included in the sample metadata. Subjects who had been exposed to COVID-19, were actively infected with it, or had recovered from it provided the deeply sampled blood TCRbeta repertoires that made up the dataset. A freely available public database, intended as a resource for researchers studying the immune response to SARS-CoV-2, is where the repertoires were released. The material from the prospective study consisted of cDNA or gDNA derived from T cells, B-cell-depleted T cells, or PBMCs. The samples were drawn from the first 160 participants of the ongoing ImmuneRACE study and from 1,200 or so subjects provided by 6 global collaborators. Where HLA class I and class II types were available, the types were taken from metadata supplied by the sample provider, not from assay-based typing.

The investigation overall reported the following: The amount of clinical and demographic metadata varied by source and participant and was provided uncurated.

The CDR1 and CDR2 encoded by the germline V gene (reference sequence) are LNHDA and SQIVND. The trim is 1 base for V and 2 bases for J, with a gap of 12 bases between the germline ends. The CDR3 spans 15 residues, from the cysteine through the phenylalanine. Just CDR3 DNA is preserved here, 45 bases in frame from base 1. Each collaborating institution followed its own protocols to collect whole blood in K2EDTA tubes. For TCRbeta analysis, collaborators shipped samples in one of three forms: frozen whole blood, isolated PBMCs, or DNA extracted from either of those sample types. Worth noting for this clone: Its antigen is currently not known. One base away there is no much larger clone; base qualities are not given. The sample holds other DNA sequences that translate to the same CDR3.

TCRbeta CDR3 regions were amplified from genomic DNA by means of the immunoSEQ Assay, a bias-controlled multiplex PCR. The published analysis was carried out like this. The number of nucleated cells in each sample was estimated by amplification of reference gene primers within the assay. To quantify the absolute abundance of each unique TCRbeta CDR3 rearrangement, sequence reads were collapsed and filtered. For each sample, productive Simpson clonality was calculated as the square root of Simpson's diversity index over productive rearrangements. This immuneACCESS table, as held by TCRdb, lists in-frame sequences with V and J called but not all clones. Of the missing ones, under half trace to an unresolved V gene in checked studies; the others have no known cause. D and trimming were read from the DNA, whereas the V and J calls and clone size are those reported in that table. For this sample there are about 83,000 clones; roughly 86% appear just once. The top ten clonotypes cover approximately 8% of the sample.

The clonotype was recovered from a man between 50 and 59 years old with active COVID-19. The V gene is TRBV19 and the J gene is TRBJ2-7; D gene: possibly TRBD2, on 5 matching bases. The sequenced sample consisted of peripheral blood. The CDR3 protein: CASSIGGPLTYEQYF. The DNA sequence reads TGTGCCAGTAGTATAGGAGGGCCTCTTACCTACGAGCAGTACTTC. Beyond the CDR3, the reference TRBV19 and TRBJ2-7 genes provide the residues; the full variable domain reads: DGGITQSPKYLFRKEGQNVTLSCEQNLNHDAMYWYRQDPGQGLRLIYYSQIVNDFQKGDIAEGYSVSREKKESFPLTVTSAQKNPTAFYLCASSIGGPLTYEQYFGPGTRLTVT.